The 20 T cell receptor beta chains below all came from one sample that was sequenced in a study of blood T cell repertoires in COVID-19. Measured with immunoSEQ multiplex PCR; TCRdb has only the in-frame clones, and not every one. The sample carries about 240,000 clones, around 84% recorded once. The specimen sequenced was peripheral blood. The receptors stem from a woman between 18 and 29 years old with acute or convalescent COVID-19.

The rearrangement links TRBV7-2 to TRBJ2-7; D is unclear. Trimming removed 2 bases at V and 7 bases at J, with 12 bases between. The CDR3 is made up of 13 amino acids. Germline values: CDR1 SGHTA, CDR2 FQGNSA. The CDR3 loop is CASSLRWSLEQYF. DNA of the CDR3: TGTGCCAGCAGCTTAAGGTGGAGTTTAGAGCAGTACTTC.

The V call is TRBV24-1, the J call TRBJ2-2; 7 nucleotides align to TRBD2. J lost 6 bases, V lost 9 bases, and 12 bases had no gene match. Looked up from germline, CDR1 is KGHDR and CDR2 is SFDVKD. The CDR3 totals 15 residues. CDR3 bases: TGTGCCACCGCCGGGCGGGAGAGGGGTCCCGGGGAGCTGTTTTTT. It is translated as CATAGRERGPGELFF.

This chain connects TRBV6-6 to TRBJ1-2; 7 bases line up with TRBD1. V lost 5 bases, J lost 0 bases, and 18 bases stayed unmatched. There are 19 residues in the CDR3. Germline loops: CDR1 MNHNY, CDR2 SVGAGI (reference sequence). CDR3 nucleotides: TGTGCCAGCAGTCGCGAACTTGGACGGGACAGACCAGCTAACTATGGCTACACCTTC. Its translation is CASSRELGRDRPANYGYTF.

The chain links TRBV3-1 (or the pseudogene TRBV3-2) to TRBJ2-3, with D uncertain. Germline V gene sequence: CDR1 LGHDT, CDR2 YNNKEL (reference sequence). V shed 4 bases and J shed 2 bases, with 10 bases lying between them. This CDR3 spans 14 amino acids. Here the CDR3 DNA reads TGTGCCAGCAGCCCTATGAGAACCACAGATACGCAGTATTTT. Encoded protein: CASSPMRTTDTQYF.

Details on this clone: The sample carries other DNA sequences with the same CDR3. This chain joins TRBV11-2 and TRBJ2-7; 8 bases match TRBD1. The J segment lost 3 bases and the V segment lost 3 bases, leaving 1 base of the junction unmatched. The V gene's germline CDR1 is SGHAT and CDR2 FQNNGV. The CDR3 runs 13 residues. CDR3 in DNA: TGTGCCAGCAGCTTCGGGACAGGCTACGAGCAGTACTTC. Its translation is CASSFGTGYEQYF.

The CDR3 spells CASSSKSAATYEQYF. Here the CDR3 DNA reads TGTGCCAGCAGTTCCAAGAGCGCCGCCACCTACGAGCAGTACTTC. The gene calls are TRBV6-9 and TRBJ2-7; D remains unclear. The CDR3 covers 15 residues. V dropped 4 bases and J dropped 2 bases, with 15 bases sitting between them. Germline assignment: CDR1 MNHGY and CDR2 SVAAGI.

The chain recombines TRBV7-2 with TRBJ1-2; D unresolved. This CDR3 contains 19 residues. V was pared by 0 bases and J by 0 bases, with 20 bases between. Germline V gene sequence: CDR1 SGHTA, CDR2 FQGNSA. The CDR3 loop is CASSLAEGAAYLSNYGYTF. CDR3 DNA: TGTGCCAGCAGCTTAGCAGAGGGTGCCGCCTATCTTTCTAACTATGGCTACACCTTC.

The V call is TRBV18, the J call TRBJ2-7, with 9 positions matching TRBD2. This CDR3 comprises 15 residues. With 0 bases clipped from V and 2 bases from J, the junction kept 2 bases outside the gene matches. The germline CDR1 and CDR2 sequences are KGHSH and LQKENI. The DNA of the CDR3 is TGTGCCAGCTCACCACCTAGCGGGAGTACCTACGAGCAGTACTTC. Translation gives CASSPPSGSTYEQYF.

This clone was detected only once. J is TRBJ2-1 and V is TRBV7-9; D might be TRBD2 (5 bases). V shed 2 bases and J shed 4 bases, with 18 bases lying between them. Germline CDR1 reads SEHNR; CDR2 reads FQNEAQ (reference sequence). The CDR3 is made up of 17 amino acids. The CDR3 DNA reads TGTGCCAGCAGCTTATCCGAGGGCCCTCCCCTATACAATGAGCAGTTCTTC. This codes for CASSLSEGPPLYNEQFF.

Here the CDR3 DNA reads TGTGCCAGCAGTTCATGGCGGGAGTTTGACATTCAGTACTTC. Protein product: CASSSWREFDIQYF. The chain links TRBV27 to TRBJ2-4, with TRBD2 matching 7 bases. CDR1 is MNHEY and CDR2 is SMNVEV in the germline V gene (reference sequence). J lost 8 bases, V lost 4 bases, and 8 bases had no gene match. This CDR3 spans 14 amino acids.

This chain uses TRBV27 with TRBJ2-1, with 7 bases aligning to TRBD2. The germline gives CDR1 MNHEY, CDR2 SMNVEV (reference sequence). V was pared by 2 bases and J by 7 bases, with 5 bases of the junction left unmatched. The CDR3 runs to 14 residues. The CDR3 reads CASSLGGGGNEQFF. The DNA for the CDR3 is TGTGCCAGCAGTTTAGGGGGGGGAGGGAATGAGCAGTTCTTC.

This sequence joins TRBV7-8 and TRBJ2-7; TRBD2 is a possible D gene (6 bases). This CDR3 is built from 15 residues. Deletions cut 7 bases from V and 5 bases from J, with 21 bases between. Germline V gene data show CDR1 as SGHVS and CDR2 as FQNEAQ. CDR3 nucleotide sequence: TGTGCCAGCACCCTCGATGGACTAATGGGTGACGAGCAGTACTTC. This gives the protein CASTLDGLMGDEQYF.

This clone was observed a few times. The gene calls are TRBV6-2 or TRBV6-3 and TRBJ2-3; 7 bases match TRBD1. V shed 3 bases and J 2 bases; nucleotides not matched to a gene: 2. Germline CDR1 and CDR2: MNHEY and SVGEGT. This CDR3 spans 14 amino acids. CDR3 nucleotide sequence: TGTGCCAGCAGTTATCAGGGGGACACAGATACGCAGTATTTT. Protein: CASSYQGDTDTQYF.

The chain links TRBV7-2 to TRBJ2-7; a possible D gene is TRBD1 (6 bases). In germline, CDR1 is SGHTA, CDR2 FQGNSA. This CDR3 has 18 residues. With 2 bases removed from V and 0 bases from J, the gap between germline ends came to 20 bases. CDR3: CASSLSPLQGWDSYEQYF. CDR3 bases: TGTGCCAGCAGCTTATCACCGTTACAGGGTTGGGACTCCTACGAGCAGTACTTC.

The chain combines TRBV7-2 with TRBJ2-5; tentative D call: TRBD2 (6 bases). Germline V lookup: CDR1 SGHTA, CDR2 FQGNSA. The V gene lost 1 base and the J gene lost 1 base, with 13 bases spanning the gap. The CDR3 totals 16 residues. The CDR3 bases are TGTGCCAGCAGCTTAGTGGGGGGAGCTATCCAAGAGACCCAGTACTTC. It specifies CASSLVGGAIQETQYF.

This sequence joins TRBV6-9 and TRBJ1-6; 7 nucleotides agree with TRBD1. CDR3 length equals 16 residues. J gave up 9 bases and V 2 bases, and 10 bases lay outside the gene matches. CDR1 is MNHGY and CDR2 is SVAAGI in the germline V gene. The CDR3 sequence is CASSYRDRSLISPLHF. In nucleotides, the CDR3 is TGTGCCAGCAGTTATCGGGACAGAAGTCTAATTTCACCCCTCCACTTT.

The table lists this clone with a count of one. The gene calls are TRBV28 and TRBJ2-3; 11 bases agree with TRBD2. Germline CDR1 is MDHEN and CDR2 is SYDVKM. The CDR3 spans 23 residues. V lost 5 bases and J lost 0; bases outside the gene matches: 25. CDR3 bases: TGTGCCAGCAGTCTGCGGACAGGAATTTCTCTAGCGGGAGGTTTAACTAGCACAGATACGCAGTATTTT. As protein: CASSLRTGISLAGGLTSTDTQYF.

Only one count was recorded for this clone. The V call is TRBV5-6, the J call TRBJ1-5; D unresolved. The CDR3 is 14 residues long. Germline V gives CDR1 SGHDT, CDR2 YYEEEE. The V end was cut by 1 base, the J end by 3 bases, with 8 bases between. Written as DNA, the CDR3 is TGTGCCAGCAGCTTGATCCGGGACAATCAGCCCCAGCATTTT. Its translation: CASSLIRDNQPQHF.

The CDR3, as DNA: TGTGCCAGCAGCCAAGATGGGACAGGGAGCAATGAGCAGTTCTTC. This codes for CASSQDGTGSNEQFF. This chain connects TRBV3-1 (or the pseudogene TRBV3-2) to TRBJ2-1; TRBD1 agrees at 9 bases. The V segment lost 0 bases and the J segment 6 bases; nucleotides outside the gene matches: 3. The CDR3 spans 15 residues. In germline, CDR1 is LGHDT, CDR2 YNNKEL (reference sequence).

The V and J genes are TRBV6-2 or TRBV6-3 and TRBJ1-2, with D tentatively TRBD1 (6 bases). Germline loops: CDR1 MNHEY, CDR2 SVGEGT. The CDR3 has 15 amino acids. Trimming removed 0 bases at V and 8 bases at J, with 16 bases between. CDR3 region: CASSYSITGSWGYTF. CDR3 bases: TGTGCCAGCAGTTACTCGATTACAGGGAGCTGGGGCTACACCTTC.